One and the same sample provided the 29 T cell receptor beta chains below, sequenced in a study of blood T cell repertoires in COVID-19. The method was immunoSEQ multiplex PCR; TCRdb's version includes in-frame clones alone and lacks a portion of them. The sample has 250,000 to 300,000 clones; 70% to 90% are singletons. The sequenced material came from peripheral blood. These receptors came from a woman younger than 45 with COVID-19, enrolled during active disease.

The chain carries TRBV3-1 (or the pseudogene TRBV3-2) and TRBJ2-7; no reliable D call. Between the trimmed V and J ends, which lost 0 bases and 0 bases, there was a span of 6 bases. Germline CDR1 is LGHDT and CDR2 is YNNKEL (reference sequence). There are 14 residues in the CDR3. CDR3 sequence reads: CASSQDYGSYEQYF. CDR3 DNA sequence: TGTGCCAGCAGCCAAGATTACGGCTCCTACGAGCAGTACTTC.

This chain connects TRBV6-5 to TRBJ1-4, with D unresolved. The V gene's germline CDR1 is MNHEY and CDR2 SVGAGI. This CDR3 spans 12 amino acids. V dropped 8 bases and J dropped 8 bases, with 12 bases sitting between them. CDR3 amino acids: CASAPGREKLFF. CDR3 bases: TGTGCCAGCGCCCCGGGGAGGGAAAAACTGTTTTTT.

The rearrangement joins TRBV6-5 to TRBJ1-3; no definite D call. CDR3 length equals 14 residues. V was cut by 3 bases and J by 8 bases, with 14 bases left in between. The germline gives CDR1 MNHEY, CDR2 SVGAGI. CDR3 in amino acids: CASSYGPPRDTIYF. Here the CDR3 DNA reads TGTGCCAGCAGTTATGGTCCTCCGCGGGACACCATATATTTT.

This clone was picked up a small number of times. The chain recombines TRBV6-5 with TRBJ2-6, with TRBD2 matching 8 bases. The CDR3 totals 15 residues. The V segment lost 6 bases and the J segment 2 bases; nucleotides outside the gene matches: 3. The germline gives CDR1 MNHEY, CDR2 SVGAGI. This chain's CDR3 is CASRAGGTGANVLTF. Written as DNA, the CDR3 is TGTGCCAGCAGGGCGGGGGGTACTGGGGCCAACGTCCTGACTTTC.

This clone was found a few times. The CDR3 reads CASSFYGQGVNYGYTF. CDR3 in DNA: TGTGCCAGCAGTTTCTACGGACAGGGCGTTAACTATGGCTACACCTTC. This chain joins TRBV27 and TRBJ1-2, with TRBD1 matching over 8 bases. The V segment lost 3 bases and the J segment 1 base; nucleotides outside the gene matches: 7. The CDR3 runs to 16 residues. Looked up from germline, CDR1 is MNHEY and CDR2 is SMNVEV (reference sequence).

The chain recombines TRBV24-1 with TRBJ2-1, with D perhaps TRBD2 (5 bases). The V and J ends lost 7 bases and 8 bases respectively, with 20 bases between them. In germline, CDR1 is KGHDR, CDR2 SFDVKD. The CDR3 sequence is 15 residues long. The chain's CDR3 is CATSVGNGGIDEQFF. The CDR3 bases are TGTGCCACCAGCGTGGGCAACGGAGGAATTGATGAGCAGTTCTTC.

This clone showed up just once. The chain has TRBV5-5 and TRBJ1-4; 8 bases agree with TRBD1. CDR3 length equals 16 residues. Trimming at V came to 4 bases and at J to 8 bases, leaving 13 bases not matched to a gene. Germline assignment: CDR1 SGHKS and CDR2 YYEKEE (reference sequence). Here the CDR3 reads CASSHTTTGGEEKLFF. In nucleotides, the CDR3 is TGTGCCAGCAGCCACACAACCACAGGGGGTGAGGAAAAACTGTTTTTT.

DNA of the CDR3: TGTGCCAGCAGCATAACCGGGACAGGGGCGCCCACAGATACGCAGTATTTT. It translates to CASSITGTGAPTDTQYF. The chain has TRBV3-1 (or the pseudogene TRBV3-2) and TRBJ2-3, with 10 bases matching TRBD1. V lost 5 bases and J lost 2; bases outside the gene matches: 10. Germline values: CDR1 LGHDT, CDR2 YNNKEL (reference sequence). CDR3 size: 17 residues.

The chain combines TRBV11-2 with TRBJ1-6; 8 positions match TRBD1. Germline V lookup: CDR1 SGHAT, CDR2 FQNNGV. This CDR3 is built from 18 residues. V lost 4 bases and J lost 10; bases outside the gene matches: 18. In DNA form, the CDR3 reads TGTGCCAGCAGCTCACTCCCCAGCGGACAGGGTATAAACTCACCCCTCCACTTT. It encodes CASSSLPSGQGINSPLHF.

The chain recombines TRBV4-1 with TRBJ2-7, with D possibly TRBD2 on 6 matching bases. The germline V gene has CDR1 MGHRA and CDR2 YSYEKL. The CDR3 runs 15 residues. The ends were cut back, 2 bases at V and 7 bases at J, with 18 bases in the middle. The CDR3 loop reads CASSQYRDSSREQYF. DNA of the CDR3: TGCGCCAGCAGCCAATATAGGGACTCATCCAGGGAGCAGTACTTC.

DNA for the CDR3: TGCGCCAGCAGGGGGACTAGCGGGGCTCAAGAGACCCAGTACTTC. Translated, it gives CASRGTSGAQETQYF. This sequence joins TRBV10-2 and TRBJ2-5, with 13 positions matching TRBD2. Trimming removed 6 bases from V and 2 bases from J; junction bases left unmatched: 3. This CDR3 contains 15 residues. Germline V gives CDR1 WSHSY, CDR2 SAAADI.

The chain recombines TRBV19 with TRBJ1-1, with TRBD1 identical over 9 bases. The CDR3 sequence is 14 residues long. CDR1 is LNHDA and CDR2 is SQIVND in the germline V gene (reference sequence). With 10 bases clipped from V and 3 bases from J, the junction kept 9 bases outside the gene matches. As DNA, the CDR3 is TGTGCCACCGAGCCCGGGACAGGGCACACTGAAGCTTTCTTT. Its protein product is CATEPGTGHTEAFF.

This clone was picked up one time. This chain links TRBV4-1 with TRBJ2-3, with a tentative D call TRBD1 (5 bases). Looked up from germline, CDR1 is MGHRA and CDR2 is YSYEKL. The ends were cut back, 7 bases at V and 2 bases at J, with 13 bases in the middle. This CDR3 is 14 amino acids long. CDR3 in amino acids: CASKLKGFTDTQYF. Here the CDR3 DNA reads TGCGCCAGCAAACTAAAGGGGTTCACAGATACGCAGTATTTT.

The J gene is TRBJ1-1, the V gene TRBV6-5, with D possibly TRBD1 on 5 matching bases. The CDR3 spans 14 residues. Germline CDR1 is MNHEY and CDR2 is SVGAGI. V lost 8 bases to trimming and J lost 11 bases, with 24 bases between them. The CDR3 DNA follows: TGTGCCAGCGACCCGGGGGGTTCTGGGAAGCCGGCTTTCTTT. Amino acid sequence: CASDPGGSGKPAFF.

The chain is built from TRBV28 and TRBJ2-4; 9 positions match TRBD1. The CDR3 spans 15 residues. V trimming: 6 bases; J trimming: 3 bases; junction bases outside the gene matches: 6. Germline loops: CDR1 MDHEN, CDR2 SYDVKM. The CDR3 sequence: CASRGRTGDKNIQYF. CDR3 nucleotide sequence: TGTGCCAGCAGGGGCCGGACAGGGGACAAAAACATTCAGTACTTC.

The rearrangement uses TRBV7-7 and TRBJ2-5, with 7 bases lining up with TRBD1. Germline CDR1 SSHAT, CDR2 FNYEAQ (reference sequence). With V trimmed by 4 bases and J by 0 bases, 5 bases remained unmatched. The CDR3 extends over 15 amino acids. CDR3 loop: CASSYTQGNQETQYF. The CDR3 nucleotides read TGTGCCAGCAGCTACACACAGGGGAACCAAGAGACCCAGTACTTC.

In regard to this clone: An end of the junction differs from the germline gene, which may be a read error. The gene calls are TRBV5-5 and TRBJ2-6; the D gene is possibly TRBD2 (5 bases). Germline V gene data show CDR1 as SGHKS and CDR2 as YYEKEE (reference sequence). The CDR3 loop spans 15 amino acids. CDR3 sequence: CASSLLESGANVLTF. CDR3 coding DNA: TGTGCCAGCAGCTTACTAGAGTCTGGTGCCAACGTCCTGACTTTC.

CDR3 residues: CASTITSGAYNEQFF. CDR3 in DNA: TGTGCCAGCACTATAACTAGCGGGGCCTACAATGAGCAGTTCTTC. The J gene is TRBJ2-1, the V gene TRBV6-5; 10 nucleotides line up with TRBD2. There are 15 residues in the CDR3. In germline, CDR1 is MNHEY, CDR2 SVGAGI. The J segment lost 2 bases and the V segment lost 7 bases, leaving 5 bases of the junction unmatched.

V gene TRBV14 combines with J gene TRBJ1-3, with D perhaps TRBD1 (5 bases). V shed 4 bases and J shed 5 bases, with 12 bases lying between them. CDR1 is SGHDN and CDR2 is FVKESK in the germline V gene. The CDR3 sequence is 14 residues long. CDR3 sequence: CASSPGGVRNTIYF. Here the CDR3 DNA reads TGTGCCAGCAGCCCTGGAGGGGTTCGAAACACCATATATTTT.

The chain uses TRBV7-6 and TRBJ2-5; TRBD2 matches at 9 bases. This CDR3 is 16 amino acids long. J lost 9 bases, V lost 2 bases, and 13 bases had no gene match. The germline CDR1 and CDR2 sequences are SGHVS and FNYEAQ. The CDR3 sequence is CASSLRSGGPVRAQYF. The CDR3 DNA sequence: TGTGCCAGCAGCTTAAGGAGCGGGGGGCCTGTTAGGGCCCAGTACTTC.

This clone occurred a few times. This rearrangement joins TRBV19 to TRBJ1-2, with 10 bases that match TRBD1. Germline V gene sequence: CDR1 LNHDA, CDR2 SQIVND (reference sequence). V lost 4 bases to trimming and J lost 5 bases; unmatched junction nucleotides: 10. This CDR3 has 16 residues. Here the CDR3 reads CASSKGQGPTAYGYTF. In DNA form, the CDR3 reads TGTGCCAGTAGTAAGGGACAGGGGCCAACGGCGTATGGCTACACCTTC.

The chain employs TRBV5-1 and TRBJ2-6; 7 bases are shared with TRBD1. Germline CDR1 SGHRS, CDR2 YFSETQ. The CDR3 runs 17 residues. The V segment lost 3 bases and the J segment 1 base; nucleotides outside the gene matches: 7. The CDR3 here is CASSSGTVSSGANVLTF. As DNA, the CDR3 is TGCGCCAGCAGCTCTGGGACAGTCTCTTCTGGGGCCAACGTCCTGACTTTC.

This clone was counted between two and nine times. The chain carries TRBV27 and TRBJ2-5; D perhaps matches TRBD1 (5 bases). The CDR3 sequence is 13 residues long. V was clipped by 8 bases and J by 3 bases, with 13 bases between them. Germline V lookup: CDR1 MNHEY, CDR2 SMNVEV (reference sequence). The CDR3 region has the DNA TGTGCCAGCCAATCAGGGATGGAAGAGACCCAGTACTTC. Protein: CASQSGMEETQYF.

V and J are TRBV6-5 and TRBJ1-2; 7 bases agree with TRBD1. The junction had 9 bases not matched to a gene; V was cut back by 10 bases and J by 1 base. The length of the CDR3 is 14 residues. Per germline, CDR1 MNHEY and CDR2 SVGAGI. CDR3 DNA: TGTGCCACCCAGGGGGAGCTCAATAACTATGGCTACACCTTC. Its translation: CATQGELNNYGYTF.

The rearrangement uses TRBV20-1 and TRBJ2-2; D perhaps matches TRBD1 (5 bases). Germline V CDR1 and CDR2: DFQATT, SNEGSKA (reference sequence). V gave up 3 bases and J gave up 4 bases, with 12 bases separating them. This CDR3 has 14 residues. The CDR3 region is CSASADKITGELFF. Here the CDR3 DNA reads TGCAGTGCTAGTGCGGACAAAATCACCGGGGAGCTGTTTTTT.

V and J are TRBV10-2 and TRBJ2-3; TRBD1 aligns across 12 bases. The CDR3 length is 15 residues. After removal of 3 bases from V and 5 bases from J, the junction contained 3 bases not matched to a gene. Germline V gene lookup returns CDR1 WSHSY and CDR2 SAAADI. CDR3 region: CASSDGTGGIDTQYF. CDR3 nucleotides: TGCGCCAGCAGTGACGGGACAGGGGGCATAGATACGCAGTATTTT.

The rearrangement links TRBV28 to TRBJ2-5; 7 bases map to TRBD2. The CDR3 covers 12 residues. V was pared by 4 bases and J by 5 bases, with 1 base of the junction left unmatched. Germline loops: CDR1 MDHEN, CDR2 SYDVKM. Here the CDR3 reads CASSWRGETQYF. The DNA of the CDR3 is TGTGCCAGCAGTTGGCGGGGGGAGACCCAGTACTTC.

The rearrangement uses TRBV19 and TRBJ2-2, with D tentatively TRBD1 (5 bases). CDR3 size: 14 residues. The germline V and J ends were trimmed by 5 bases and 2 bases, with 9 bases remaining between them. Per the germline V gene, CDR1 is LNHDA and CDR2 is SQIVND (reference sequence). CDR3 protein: CASSSRVNTGELFF. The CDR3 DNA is TGTGCCAGTAGTTCCAGGGTTAACACCGGGGAGCTGTTTTTT.

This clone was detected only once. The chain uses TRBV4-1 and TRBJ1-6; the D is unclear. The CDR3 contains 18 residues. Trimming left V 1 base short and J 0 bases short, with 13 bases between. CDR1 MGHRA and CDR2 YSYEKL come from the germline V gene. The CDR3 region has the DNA TGCGCCAGCAGCCAAGGGTACAGCATGAGCTCCTATAATTCACCCCTCCACTTT. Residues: CASSQGYSMSSYNSPLHF.